This T cell receptor (beta chain) was captured in a study of blood T cells in healthy people across ages. It was with a sample-barcoded 5' primer and a J-beta primer mix that a second PCR of roughly 7 to 12 cycles was run. TCRdb reanalysed the 5' RACE reads using MiXCR and keeps one entry per CDR3 protein. Seen here are 1,500,000 or so distinct CDR3 sequences, around 59% observed once, and the top ten hold more than 6%. CDR1 is SGHKS and CDR2 is YYEKEE in the germline V gene (reference sequence). There are 13 residues in the CDR3. Worth noting for this clonotype: Relative to the germline gene, one junction end is altered; a read error may explain this.

This TCR was sampled from a man between 18 and 29 years old in good health. Sequenced input: blood. This sequence joins TRBV5-5 and TRBJ1-2, with a tentative D call TRBD1 (5 bases). The CDR3 bases are TGCGCCAGCAGAGCGGGACGGAGCTATGGCTACACCTTC. Translation gives CASRAGRSYGYTF.